The clone carrying this T cell receptor (beta chain) occurred once. Its antigen is undetermined. The data were taken from a study of siplizumab effects on memory and regulatory T cells. TCRdb's copy holds only in-frame clones and misses some; the assay was immunoSEQ multiplex PCR. The sample carries more than 70,000 clones, roughly 94% recorded once. Findings of the study overall: There appeared to be greater diversity in naive T cells than in memory cells, and naive T cells seemed major contributors to the alloresponse. About 80-96% of proliferating CD4+ or CD8+ clones had no assignable naive or memory phenotype.

Trimming removed 0 bases at V and 5 bases at J, with 16 bases between. This CDR3 spans 16 amino acids. CDR1 SGDLS and CDR2 YYNGEE come from the germline V gene. The clonotype was recovered from a human donor in good health. The chain is built from TRBV9 and TRBJ2-3; possibly TRBD1 or TRBD2 for D (5 bases each). Material: CD8+ T cells sorted from blood. The CDR3 region is CASSVAVRAQGDTQYF. CDR3 DNA sequence: TGTGCCAGCAGCGTAGCTGTGAGGGCGCAGGGAGATACGCAGTATTTT.